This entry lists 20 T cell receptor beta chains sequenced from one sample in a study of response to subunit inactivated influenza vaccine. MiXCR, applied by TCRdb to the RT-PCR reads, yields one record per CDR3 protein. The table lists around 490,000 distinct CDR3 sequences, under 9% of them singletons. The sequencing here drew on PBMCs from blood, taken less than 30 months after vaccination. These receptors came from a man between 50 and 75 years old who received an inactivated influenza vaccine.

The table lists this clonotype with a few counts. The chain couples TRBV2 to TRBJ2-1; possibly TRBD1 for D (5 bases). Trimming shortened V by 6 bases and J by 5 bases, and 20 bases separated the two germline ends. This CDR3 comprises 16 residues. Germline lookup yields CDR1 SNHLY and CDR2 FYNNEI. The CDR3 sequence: CASSLTGRASNNEQFF. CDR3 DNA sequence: TGTGCCAGCAGCTTAACAGGCAGGGCTTCGAACAATGAGCAGTTCTTC.

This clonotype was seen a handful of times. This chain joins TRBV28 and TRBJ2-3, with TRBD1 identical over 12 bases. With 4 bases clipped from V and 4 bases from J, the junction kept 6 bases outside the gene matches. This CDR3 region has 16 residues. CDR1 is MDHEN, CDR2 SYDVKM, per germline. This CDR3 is CASSYVGTGGADTQYF. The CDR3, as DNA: TGTGCCAGCAGTTATGTAGGGACAGGGGGCGCAGATACGCAGTATTTT. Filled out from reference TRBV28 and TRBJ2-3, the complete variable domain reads DVKVTQSSRYLVKRTGEKVFLECVQDMDHENMFWYRQDPGLGLRLIYFSYDVKMKEKGDIPEGYSVSREKKERFSLILESASTNQTSMYLCASSYVGTGGADTQYFGPGTRLTVL.

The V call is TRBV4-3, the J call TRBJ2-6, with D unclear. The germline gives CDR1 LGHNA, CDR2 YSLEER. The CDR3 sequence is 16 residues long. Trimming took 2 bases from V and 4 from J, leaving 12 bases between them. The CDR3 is CASSQRTAPGANVLTF. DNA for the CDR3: TGCGCCAGCAGCCAAAGGACGGCCCCGGGGGCCAACGTCCTGACTTTC.

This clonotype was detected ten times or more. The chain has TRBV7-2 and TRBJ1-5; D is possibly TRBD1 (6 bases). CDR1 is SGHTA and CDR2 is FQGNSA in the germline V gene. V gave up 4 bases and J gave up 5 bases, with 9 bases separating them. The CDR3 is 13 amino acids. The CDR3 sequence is CASSSYRDQPQHF. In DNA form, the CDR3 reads TGTGCCAGCAGCTCCTACAGGGATCAGCCCCAGCATTTT.

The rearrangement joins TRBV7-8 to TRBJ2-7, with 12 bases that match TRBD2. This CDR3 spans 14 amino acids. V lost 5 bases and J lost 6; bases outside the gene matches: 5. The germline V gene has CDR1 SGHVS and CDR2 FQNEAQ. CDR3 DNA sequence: TGTGCCAGCAGCCATGGGACTAGCGGGCGCGAGCAGTACTTC. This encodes CASSHGTSGREQYF.

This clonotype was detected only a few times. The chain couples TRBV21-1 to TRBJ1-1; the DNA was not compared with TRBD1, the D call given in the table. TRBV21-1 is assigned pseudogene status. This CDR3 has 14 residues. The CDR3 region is CASSPRDRNTEAFF. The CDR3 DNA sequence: TGTGCCAGCAGCCCCCGGGACCGGAACACTGAAGCTTTCTTT.

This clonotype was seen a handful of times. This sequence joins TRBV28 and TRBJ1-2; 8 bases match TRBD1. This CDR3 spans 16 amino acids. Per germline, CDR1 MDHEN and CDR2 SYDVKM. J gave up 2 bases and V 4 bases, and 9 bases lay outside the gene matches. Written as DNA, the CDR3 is TGTGCCAGCAGTTCAGAGGACAGGGCGGTAAACTATGGCTACACCTTC. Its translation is CASSSEDRAVNYGYTF.

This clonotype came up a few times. CDR3 sequence: CATSRDRRELNTEAFF. The CDR3 DNA sequence: TGTGCCACCAGCAGAGATAGGAGGGAACTGAACACTGAAGCTTTCTTT. V and J are TRBV15 and TRBJ1-1; D ambiguous. There are 16 residues in the CDR3. Germline CDR1 and CDR2: LNHNV and YYDKDF (reference sequence). Deletions cut 0 bases from V and 0 bases from J, with 11 bases between.

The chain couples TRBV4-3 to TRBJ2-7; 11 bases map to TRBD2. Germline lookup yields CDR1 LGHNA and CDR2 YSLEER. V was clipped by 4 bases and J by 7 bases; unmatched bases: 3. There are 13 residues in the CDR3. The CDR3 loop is CASSLRLAGEQYF. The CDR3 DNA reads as TGCGCCAGCAGCCTAAGACTAGCGGGAGAGCAGTACTTC.

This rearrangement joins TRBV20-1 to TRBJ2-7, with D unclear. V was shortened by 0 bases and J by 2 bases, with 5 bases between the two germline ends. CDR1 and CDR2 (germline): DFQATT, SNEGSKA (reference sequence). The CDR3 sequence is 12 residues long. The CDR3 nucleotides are TGCAGTGCTAGAGACCAACCCTACGAGCAGTACTTC. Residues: CSARDQPYEQYF.

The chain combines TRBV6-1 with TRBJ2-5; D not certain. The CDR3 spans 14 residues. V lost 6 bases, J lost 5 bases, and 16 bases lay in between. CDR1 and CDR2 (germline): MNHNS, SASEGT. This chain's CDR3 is CASSLTAPWETQYF. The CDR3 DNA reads TGTGCCAGCAGCCTTACAGCCCCTTGGGAGACCCAGTACTTC.

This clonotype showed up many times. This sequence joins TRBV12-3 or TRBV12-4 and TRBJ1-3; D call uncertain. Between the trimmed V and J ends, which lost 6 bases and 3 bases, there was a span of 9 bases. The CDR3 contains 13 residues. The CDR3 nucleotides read TGTGCCAGCAGCCGTGACCTTGGAAACACCATATATTTT. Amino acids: CASSRDLGNTIYF.

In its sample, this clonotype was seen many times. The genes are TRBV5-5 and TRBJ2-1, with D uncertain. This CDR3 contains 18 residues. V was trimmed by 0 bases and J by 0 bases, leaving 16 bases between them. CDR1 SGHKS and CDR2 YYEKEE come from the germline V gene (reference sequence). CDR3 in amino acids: CASSLDIYGHYSYNEQFF. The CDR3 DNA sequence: TGTGCCAGCAGCTTGGATATCTATGGGCACTACTCCTACAATGAGCAGTTCTTC.

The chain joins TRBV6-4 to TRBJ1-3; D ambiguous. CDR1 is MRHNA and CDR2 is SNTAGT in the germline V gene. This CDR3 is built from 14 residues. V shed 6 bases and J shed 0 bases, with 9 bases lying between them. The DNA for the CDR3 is TGTGCCAGCAGGGGATTCGACTCTGGAAACACCATATATTTT. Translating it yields CASRGFDSGNTIYF.

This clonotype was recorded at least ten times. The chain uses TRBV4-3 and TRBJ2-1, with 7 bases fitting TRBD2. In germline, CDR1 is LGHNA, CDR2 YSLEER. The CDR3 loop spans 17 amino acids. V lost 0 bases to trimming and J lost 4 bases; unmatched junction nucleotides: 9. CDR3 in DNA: TGCGCCAGCAGCCAAGAAACCTCGACTAGCCAGTACAATGAGCAGTTCTTC. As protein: CASSQETSTSQYNEQFF.

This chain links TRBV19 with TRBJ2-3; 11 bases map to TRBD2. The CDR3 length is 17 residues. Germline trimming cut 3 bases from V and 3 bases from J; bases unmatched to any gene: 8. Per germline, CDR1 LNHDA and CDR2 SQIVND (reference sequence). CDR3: CASSMGPSGRRTDTQYF. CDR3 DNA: TGTGCCAGTAGTATGGGGCCTAGCGGGAGGAGAACAGATACGCAGTATTTT.

The CDR3 nucleotides are TGTGCCAGCGGGGGAGGACACCGGCCACCAATGAACACTGAAGCTTTCTTT. Its translation: CASGGGHRPPMNTEAFF. The chain links TRBV25-1 to TRBJ1-1; D may be TRBD1 (5 bases). There are 17 residues in the CDR3. CDR1 is MGHDK and CDR2 is SYGVNS in the germline V gene. V was cut by 8 bases and J by 0 bases, with 22 bases left in between.

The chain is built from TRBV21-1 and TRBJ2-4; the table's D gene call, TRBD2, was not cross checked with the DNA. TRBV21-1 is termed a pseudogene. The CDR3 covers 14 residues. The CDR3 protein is CASSNRGRPHIQYF. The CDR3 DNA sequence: TGTGCCAGCAGCAACCGAGGGCGGCCTCACATTCAGTACTTC.

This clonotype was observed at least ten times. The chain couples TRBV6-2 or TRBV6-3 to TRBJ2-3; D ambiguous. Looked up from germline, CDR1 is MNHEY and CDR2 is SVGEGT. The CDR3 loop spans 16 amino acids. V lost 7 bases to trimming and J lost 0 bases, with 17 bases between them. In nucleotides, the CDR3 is TGTGCCAGCACCCCCCGGCGGTCATCTAGCACAGATACGCAGTATTTT. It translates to CASTPRRSSSTDTQYF.

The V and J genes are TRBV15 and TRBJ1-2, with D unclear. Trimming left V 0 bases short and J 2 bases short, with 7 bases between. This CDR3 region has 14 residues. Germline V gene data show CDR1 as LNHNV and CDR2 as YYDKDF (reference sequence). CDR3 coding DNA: TGTGCCACCAGCAGAGATCCCGGGAACTATGGCTACACCTTC. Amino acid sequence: CATSRDPGNYGYTF.